Following are 32 T cell receptor beta chains from one sample sequenced in a study of CD8+ T cells in alopecia areata. cDNA reverse transcribed from extracted RNA served as the sequencing template. Clones were read by immunoSEQ multiplex PCR, and TCRdb kept only the in-frame ones, dropping some. The sample holds 100,000 to 150,000 clones, around 49% seen once. Specimen: CD8+ T cells sorted from blood, collected at week 0. These receptors were taken from a human donor with alopecia areata.

V and J are TRBV13 and TRBJ2-3; D is unresolved. The CDR3 is 12 residues long. Germline V gene lookup returns CDR1 PRHDT and CDR2 FYEKMQ (reference sequence). Trimming stripped 5 bases from V and 4 bases from J, with 7 bases between. Here the CDR3 reads CASSPSPDTQYF. For the CDR3, the DNA is TGTGCCAGCAGCCCATCACCAGATACGCAGTATTTT.

This rearrangement joins TRBV2 to TRBJ2-7; 7 bases agree with TRBD1. The trim removed 8 bases at V and 5 bases at J, leaving 6 bases unmatched. This CDR3 contains 12 residues. Germline V gene data show CDR1 as SNHLY and CDR2 as FYNNEI. This CDR3 is CASRQGGDEQYF. The CDR3 bases are TGTGCCAGCCGACAGGGCGGCGACGAGCAGTACTTC. Together with reference TRBV2 and TRBJ2-7, the CDR3 gives the full variable domain: EPEVTQTPSHQVTQMGQEVILRCVPISNHLYFYWYRQILGQKVEFLVSFYNNEISEKSEIFDDQFSVERPDGSNFTLKIRSTKLEDSAMYFCASRQGGDEQYFGPGTRLTVT.

This clone was counted between two and nine times. V usage is TRBV13 and J usage is TRBJ2-2; the match to TRBD1 covers 10 bases. J was trimmed by 6 bases and V by 5 bases; bases with no gene match: 3. The CDR3 is 14 amino acids. Germline CDR1 reads PRHDT; CDR2 reads FYEKMQ (reference sequence). This chain's CDR3 is CASSEDRGAGELFF. The CDR3 region has the DNA TGTGCCAGCAGCGAGGACAGGGGGGCCGGGGAGCTGTTTTTT.

This chain links TRBV7-9 with TRBJ2-7; no definite D call. The length of the CDR3 is 13 residues. Germline-derived CDR1 and CDR2 are SEHNR and FQNEAQ (reference sequence). With 1 base removed from V and 5 bases from J, the gap between germline ends came to 9 bases. CDR3 nucleotide sequence: TGTGCCAGCAGCTTAGAGGGTCTCCACGAGCAGTACTTC. This gives the protein CASSLEGLHEQYF.

This clone was detected only once. The chain carries TRBV29-1 and TRBJ2-2; 7 bases fit TRBD1. V dropped 4 bases and J dropped 3; count of bases not matched to a gene: 2. In germline, CDR1 is SQVTM, CDR2 ANQGSEA. The CDR3 sequence is 13 residues long. CDR3 coding DNA: TGCAGCGTTGGGCAGGGGGACACCGGGGAGCTGTTTTTT. Its protein product is CSVGQGDTGELFF.

Concerning this clone itself: One junction end does not reproduce the germline sequence, and a read error may be involved. The chain employs TRBV7-9 and TRBJ2-5, with a possible D match to TRBD2 (5 bases). From germline, CDR1 is SEHNR and CDR2 FQNEAQ (reference sequence). CDR3 size: 12 residues. The CDR3 nucleotides are TGTGCCAGCACTCCTTCGCGGGCCCGGATGGACTTC. It is translated as CASTPSRARMDF.

The chain combines TRBV11-2 with TRBJ1-4; D call uncertain. The CDR3 runs to 14 residues. CDR1 is SGHAT and CDR2 is FQNNGV in the germline V gene. V dropped 0 bases and J dropped 8 bases, with 10 bases sitting between them. CDR3 nucleotide sequence: TGTGCCAGCAGCTTAGACCCGGGAGGGGAAAAACTGTTTTTT. Its protein is CASSLDPGGEKLFF.

The V call is TRBV19, the J call TRBJ2-1, with TRBD1 matching 7 bases. CDR3 size: 12 residues. The germline CDR1 and CDR2 sequences are LNHDA and SQIVND (reference sequence). J gave up 10 bases and V 8 bases, and 8 bases lay outside the gene matches. CDR3 residues: CASLTGAGEQFF. The CDR3 coding sequence is TGTGCCAGTCTTACAGGGGCAGGGGAGCAGTTCTTC.

The rearrangement uses TRBV29-1 and TRBJ1-2, with D uncertain. The CDR3 has 15 residues. Trimming pared 1 base from V and 5 bases from J, leaving 17 bases between. CDR1 and CDR2 from the germline V gene are SQVTM and ANQGSEA. The CDR3 loop reads CSVEAPQDSLYGYTF. The CDR3 DNA reads as TGCAGCGTTGAAGCGCCGCAAGACTCCTTATATGGCTACACCTTC.

This rearrangement joins TRBV27 to TRBJ1-1; the D is unclear. Trimming took off 5 bases at V and 2 bases at J, with 3 bases between the two ends. The CDR3 sequence is 11 residues long. CDR1 and CDR2 (germline): MNHEY, SMNVEV (reference sequence). CDR3 residues: CASSTNTEAFF. CDR3 DNA sequence: TGTGCCAGCAGTACAAACACTGAAGCTTTCTTT.

The gene calls are TRBV6-6 and TRBJ2-7, with 8 nucleotides matching TRBD1. The CDR3 covers 14 residues. V shed 0 bases, J shed 2 bases, and the junction held 0 bases outside the gene matches. Germline assignment: CDR1 MNHNY and CDR2 SVGAGI (reference sequence). CDR3: CASSYSDRAYEQYF. The CDR3 nucleotides read TGTGCCAGCAGTTACTCGGACAGGGCCTACGAGCAGTACTTC.

The chain combines TRBV5-6 with TRBJ1-6; tentatively, D is TRBD1 (6 bases). V lost 4 bases and J 10 bases, leaving 12 bases between the germline ends. In germline, CDR1 is SGHDT, CDR2 YYEEEE. The CDR3 is 13 residues long. Written as DNA, the CDR3 is TGTGCCAGCAGCGCAGGGGAATTGTCACCCCTCCACTTT. It encodes CASSAGELSPLHF.

The genes are TRBV30 and TRBJ1-5; a possible D gene is TRBD1 (5 bases). The V end lost 5 bases, the J end lost 4 bases, and 15 bases lay between the germline ends. The CDR3 loop spans 14 amino acids. CDR1 GTSNPN and CDR2 SVGIG come from the germline V gene (reference sequence). The CDR3 DNA is TGTGCCTGGGCCGTGACGGGGGATAATCAGCCCCAGCATTTT. It specifies CAWAVTGDNQPQHF. Together with reference TRBV30 and TRBJ1-5, the CDR3 gives the full variable domain: SQTIHQWPATLVQPVGSPLSLECTVEGTSNPNLYWYRQAAGRGLQLLFYSVGIGQISSEVPQNLSASRPQDRQFILSSKKLLLSDSGFYLCAWAVTGDNQPQHFGDGTRLSIL.

This clone was seen only a few times. The rearrangement joins TRBV7-2 to TRBJ2-7; 10 bases line up with TRBD1. With 1 base clipped from V and 2 bases from J, the junction kept 11 bases outside the gene matches. Germline V gives CDR1 SGHTA, CDR2 FQGNSA. The CDR3 totals 18 residues. The CDR3 reads CASSLVLRPGQGPYEQYF. CDR3 DNA sequence: TGTGCCAGCAGCTTAGTCCTTCGGCCGGGACAGGGGCCCTACGAGCAGTACTTC. Looking up the rest from reference TRBV7-2 and TRBJ2-7 gives the full variable domain: GAGVSQSPSNKVTEKGKDVELRCDPISGHTALYWYRQSLGQGLEFLIYFQGNSAPDKSGLPSDRFSAERTGGSVSTLTIQRTQQEDSAVYLCASSLVLRPGQGPYEQYFGPGTRLTVT.

V gene TRBV27 combines with J gene TRBJ1-4; D is perhaps TRBD1 (6 bases). Trimming stripped 8 bases from V and 10 bases from J, with 14 bases between. The CDR3 is made up of 12 amino acids. Germline loops: CDR1 MNHEY, CDR2 SMNVEV (reference sequence). CDR3 sequence: CASRQGFGKLFF. The DNA of the CDR3 is TGTGCCAGCCGCCAGGGGTTTGGAAAACTGTTTTTT.

The chain employs TRBV27 and TRBJ1-2; D not resolved. This CDR3 has 14 amino acids. Germline V lookup: CDR1 MNHEY, CDR2 SMNVEV (reference sequence). Deletions cut 6 bases from V and 4 bases from J, with 15 bases between. The CDR3 spells CASSLVGSGYGYTF. The CDR3 DNA reads TGTGCCAGCAGCCTCGTCGGGAGCGGCTATGGCTACACCTTC.

The rearrangement joins TRBV10-3 to TRBJ2-5; D is unclear. Germline V gives CDR1 ENHRY, CDR2 SYGVKD. The CDR3 spans 14 residues. The germline V and J ends were trimmed by 0 bases and 5 bases, with 10 bases remaining between them. CDR3 DNA: TGTGCCATCAGTGAGTCGAGGAGCGTTGAGACCCAGTACTTC. This encodes CAISESRSVETQYF.

The chain is built from TRBV29-1 and TRBJ2-1; 16 bases are a match to TRBD2. V shed 7 bases and J 9 bases; nucleotides not matched to a gene: 6. The germline CDR1 and CDR2 sequences are SQVTM and ANQGSEA. The CDR3 has 14 residues. CDR3 amino acids: CSASGTSGGVEQFF. The CDR3 DNA follows: TGCAGCGCATCCGGGACTAGCGGGGGGGTTGAGCAGTTCTTC.

The chain carries TRBV11-2 and TRBJ1-5; 8 positions match TRBD1. V trimming: 4 bases; J trimming: 4 bases; junction bases outside the gene matches: 3. The CDR3 consists of 14 residues. CDR1 SGHAT and CDR2 FQNNGV come from the germline V gene. CDR3 in amino acids: CASSSRGLNQPQHF. As DNA, the CDR3 is TGTGCCAGCAGCTCCAGGGGGCTGAATCAGCCCCAGCATTTT.

As concerns this clone: Other DNA sequences of this sample code for an identical CDR3. The rearrangement uses TRBV29-1 and TRBJ1-1; D remains unclear. Germline CDR1 and CDR2: SQVTM and ANQGSEA. This CDR3 contains 15 residues. Deletions cut 6 bases from V and 7 bases from J, with 24 bases between. The CDR3 reads CSVKTQHGELGEAFF. The CDR3 DNA sequence: TGCAGCGTCAAAACCCAGCACGGGGAACTAGGTGAAGCTTTCTTT.

This clone was recorded a few times. The chain recombines TRBV4-1 with TRBJ2-1; 9 positions agree with TRBD2. Per germline, CDR1 MGHRA and CDR2 YSYEKL. This CDR3 comprises 15 residues. Unmatched junction bases numbered 8, after V lost 4 bases and J lost 7 bases. The CDR3 region is CASSPHGGGANEQFF. As DNA, the CDR3 is TGCGCCAGCAGCCCCCACGGCGGGGGGGCAAATGAGCAGTTCTTC.

The CDR3 loop reads CASSLRETANYGYTF. The CDR3 DNA is TGTGCCAGCAGCCTTCGGGAAACAGCTAACTATGGCTACACCTTC. The V gene is TRBV13, the J gene TRBJ1-2; D is uncertain. Germline CDR1 and CDR2: PRHDT and FYEKMQ (reference sequence). V lost 5 bases and J lost 0, with 13 bases in between. CDR3 size: 15 residues. Combining the CDR3 with reference TRBV13 and TRBJ1-2 gives the whole variable domain AAGVIQSPRHLIKEKRETATLKCYPIPRHDTVYWYQQGPGQDPQFLISFYEKMQSDKGSIPDRFSAQQFSDYHSELNMSSLELGDSALYFCASSLRETANYGYTFGSGTRLTVV.

The rearrangement uses TRBV5-6 and TRBJ2-7; a possible D gene is TRBD1 (5 bases). With 2 bases removed from V and 3 bases from J, the gap between germline ends came to 9 bases. Germline V gene sequence: CDR1 SGHDT, CDR2 YYEEEE. The CDR3 totals 13 residues. CDR3 residues: CASSFSGIYEQYF. Written as DNA, the CDR3 is TGTGCCAGCAGCTTCTCAGGGATCTACGAGCAGTACTTC.

The chain carries TRBV9 and TRBJ1-2; tentative D call: TRBD1 (5 bases). This CDR3 contains 14 residues. With 0 bases removed from V and 6 bases from J, the gap between germline ends came to 12 bases. Germline values: CDR1 SGDLS, CDR2 YYNGEE. The CDR3 sequence: CASSVADGDDGYTF. CDR3 sequence (DNA): TGTGCCAGCAGCGTAGCGGACGGGGACGATGGCTACACCTTC.

About this clone itself: Distinct nucleotide sequences in the sample also encode this CDR3. V is TRBV5-6 and J is TRBJ2-2; D unresolved. Between the trimmed V and J ends, which lost 2 bases and 2 bases, there was a span of 1 base. The V gene's germline CDR1 is SGHDT and CDR2 YYEEEE. The CDR3 spans 12 residues. The CDR3 DNA follows: TGTGCCAGCAGCTTCAACACCGGGGAGCTGTTTTTT. This codes for CASSFNTGELFF.

V usage is TRBV30 and J usage is TRBJ1-2, with a tentative D call TRBD1 (6 bases). The CDR3 totals 15 residues. The V gene lost 1 base and the J gene lost 8 bases, with 20 bases spanning the gap. CDR1 and CDR2 (germline): GTSNPN, SVGIG (reference sequence). CDR3 nucleotides: TGTGCCTGGAGTGGCGGACAGCTTTATCCATTGGGCTACACCTTC. It specifies CAWSGGQLYPLGYTF.

The chain's CDR3 is CAISESGAGVNEAFF. The CDR3 DNA sequence: TGTGCCATCAGTGAGTCTGGGGCAGGGGTTAATGAAGCTTTCTTT. The chain recombines TRBV10-3 with TRBJ1-1; tentatively, D is TRBD1 (6 bases). V lost 0 bases and J lost 7, with 15 bases in between. This CDR3 is 15 amino acids long. Germline assignment: CDR1 ENHRY and CDR2 SYGVKD.

The rearrangement joins TRBV29-1 to TRBJ1-1; weak D call: TRBD1 (5 bases). CDR1 SQVTM and CDR2 ANQGSEA come from the germline V gene. Trimming shortened V by 4 bases and J by 5 bases, and 20 bases separated the two germline ends. The CDR3 is 15 residues long. The CDR3 sequence: CSVGLRVSSKTEAFF. The CDR3 DNA is TGCAGCGTTGGGCTCAGGGTTAGTTCGAAGACTGAAGCTTTCTTT.

This clone has a handful of counts. The chain links TRBV4-1 to TRBJ2-3, with 10 nucleotides matching TRBD1. Germline V gives CDR1 MGHRA, CDR2 YSYEKL. J was trimmed by 3 bases and V by 5 bases; bases with no gene match: 2. CDR3 length: 14 amino acids. CDR3 in amino acids: CASSWTGGTDTQYF. CDR3 bases: TGCGCCAGCAGCTGGACAGGGGGGACAGATACGCAGTATTTT.

This rearrangement joins TRBV4-2 to TRBJ1-6; D ambiguous. V was trimmed by 0 bases and J by 9 bases, leaving 9 bases between them. Germline CDR1 is LGHNA and CDR2 is YNFKEQ. The CDR3 consists of 14 residues. In DNA, the CDR3 is TGTGCCAGCAGCCAAGATCTCGCTGGTTCACCCCTCCACTTT. Translation gives CASSQDLAGSPLHF.

This clone has a handful of counts. CDR3 DNA sequence: TGTGCCAGCAGCTCCCCCTCTTCACCCGGAGGCACTGAAGCTTTCTTT. It specifies CASSSPSSPGGTEAFF. The chain couples TRBV5-4 to TRBJ1-1, with D unclear. This CDR3 spans 16 amino acids. Trimming removed 3 bases from V and 4 bases from J, with 19 bases in between. Looked up from germline, CDR1 is SGHNT and CDR2 is YYREEE (reference sequence).

The chain uses TRBV30 and TRBJ1-2; possible D gene TRBD1, 5 bases. The CDR3 extends over 16 amino acids. Germline V gene data show CDR1 as GTSNPN and CDR2 as SVGIG (reference sequence). For the CDR3, the DNA is TGTGCAGTGAAGGGGAACAGCTTTATCGGGGACTATGGCTACACCTTC. Translating gives CAVKGNSFIGDYGYTF.